These 20 T cell receptor beta chains came from one sample sequenced in a study of beta chain features in type 1 diabetes. The entirety of the isolated RNA underwent reverse transcription, so expressed TCRB transcripts were sequenced. Libraries were prepared by immunoSEQ multiplex PCR; TCRdb keeps only in-frame clonotypes and omits some of them. Seen here are some 500,000 clones, roughly 11% observed once, and the top ten hold 0.045% to 0.06%. The sample was naive CD4+ T cells from blood. These receptors all stem from a woman under 30 in good health.

The J gene is TRBJ1-2, the V gene TRBV19; D is perhaps TRBD1 (5 bases). The CDR3 runs 11 residues. The germline gives CDR1 LNHDA, CDR2 SQIVND (reference sequence). V lost 8 bases and J lost 8, with 12 bases in between. The chain's CDR3 is CASFRQGGYTF. The DNA of the CDR3 is TGTGCCAGTTTTCGGCAGGGCGGCTACACCTTC.

In this sample, this clone turned up a few times. This chain links TRBV12-5 with TRBJ2-7; D is uncertain. The CDR3 has 12 amino acids. The V and J ends lost 5 bases and 9 bases respectively, with 14 bases between them. Germline CDR1 and CDR2: LGHNT and FRNRAP. The CDR3 sequence is CASGLDPEGQYF. CDR3 coding DNA: TGTGCTAGTGGTCTGGACCCGGAAGGGCAGTACTTC. The full variable domain, with the rest looked up from reference TRBV12-5 and TRBJ2-7, is DARVTQTPRHKVTEMGQEVTMRCQPILGHNTVFWYRQTMMQGLELLAYFRNRAPLDDSGMPKDRFSAEMPDATLATLKIQPSEPRDSAVYFCASGLDPEGQYFGPGTRLTVT.

This clone turned up a few times. The chain uses TRBV29-1 and TRBJ2-7; no definite D call. Trimming removed 6 bases from V and 7 bases from J, with 13 bases in between. The germline V gene encodes CDR1 SQVTM and CDR2 ANQGSEA. The CDR3 length is 11 residues. CDR3 loop: CSVTPGYEQYF. Here the CDR3 DNA reads TGCAGCGTGACCCCGGGTTATGAGCAGTACTTC.

This clone was recorded a few times. This chain joins TRBV6-4 and TRBJ2-1; possible D gene TRBD2, 6 bases. Between the trimmed V and J ends, which lost 5 bases and 7 bases, there was a span of 18 bases. Germline V gene data show CDR1 as MRHNA and CDR2 as SNTAGT. The CDR3 runs 15 residues. Here the CDR3 DNA reads TGTGCCAGCAGTCCCTATGGGAACAGCGGGAATGAGCAGTTCTTC. Protein product: CASSPYGNSGNEQFF.

This CDR3 is CAWSGQSYSYEQYF. Here the CDR3 DNA reads TGTGCCTGGAGTGGGCAGTCCTACTCCTACGAGCAGTACTTC. This sequence joins TRBV30 and TRBJ2-7, with D unclear. Germline assignment: CDR1 GTSNPN and CDR2 SVGIG (reference sequence). This CDR3 contains 14 residues. The V gene lost 1 base and the J gene lost 0 bases, with 10 bases spanning the gap. Full variable domain (outside the CDR3, taken from reference TRBV30 and TRBJ2-7): SQTIHQWPATLVQPVGSPLSLECTVEGTSNPNLYWYRQAAGRGLQLLFYSVGIGQISSEVPQNLSASRPQDRQFILSSKKLLLSDSGFYLCAWSGQSYSYEQYFGPGTRLTVT.

This clone appeared a few times. This chain uses TRBV4-1 with TRBJ1-5; no reliable D call. CDR1 is MGHRA, CDR2 YSYEKL, per germline. CDR3 size: 19 residues. V dropped 4 bases and J dropped 5 bases, with 27 bases sitting between them. CDR3 protein: CASSRTYTGRGRKDQPQHF. CDR3 DNA sequence: TGCGCCAGCAGCCGTACGTACACCGGACGGGGTAGGAAGGATCAGCCCCAGCATTTT.

The rearrangement links TRBV25-1 to TRBJ2-1; the D is unclear. The CDR3 runs 12 residues. V was trimmed by 3 bases and J by 9 bases, leaving 9 bases between them. The germline CDR1 and CDR2 sequences are MGHDK and SYGVNS. The CDR3 region is CASSDQDGEQFF. DNA for the CDR3: TGTGCCAGCAGTGACCAAGACGGTGAGCAGTTCTTC.

V is TRBV28 and J is TRBJ2-5; 12 bases agree with TRBD1. The CDR3 spans 16 residues. Germline CDR1 is MDHEN and CDR2 is SYDVKM. The trim removed 4 bases at V and 5 bases at J, leaving 8 bases unmatched. As DNA, the CDR3 is TGTGCCAGCAGTTCGCCGGGACAGGGGGCCCTGGAGACCCAGTACTTC. Translating gives CASSSPGQGALETQYF.

In this sample, this clone turned up a few times. The CDR3 protein is CASSLPNTGELFF. The CDR3 DNA reads TGTGCCAGCAGCCTCCCCAACACCGGGGAGCTGTTTTTT. The V call is TRBV7-3, the J call TRBJ2-2, with D unclear. Per germline, CDR1 SGHTA and CDR2 FQGTGA. The CDR3 is 13 amino acids. Trimming pared 5 bases from V and 2 bases from J, leaving 6 bases between. Full variable domain (rest looked up from reference TRBV7-3 and TRBJ2-2): GAGVSQTPSNKVTEKGKYVELRCDPISGHTALYWYRQSLGQGPEFLIYFQGTGAADDSGLPNDRFFAVRPEGSVSTLKIQRTERGDSAVYLCASSLPNTGELFFGEGSRLTVL.

In its sample, this clone was seen many times. The chain has TRBV28 and TRBJ2-4, with 9 bases identical to TRBD1. V was clipped by 5 bases and J by 4 bases; unmatched bases: 6. The CDR3 consists of 15 residues. CDR1 is MDHEN and CDR2 is SYDVKM in the germline V gene. CDR3 DNA sequence: TGTGCCAGCAGTGTCCCGGGGACAGGGAAAAACATTCAGTACTTC. The encoded protein is CASSVPGTGKNIQYF.

The V gene is TRBV6-6, the J gene TRBJ2-5; weak D call: TRBD2 (6 bases). Germline CDR1 is MNHNY and CDR2 is SVGAGI (reference sequence). This CDR3 region has 13 residues. Trimming removed 2 bases from V and 6 bases from J, with 10 bases in between. The CDR3 DNA follows: TGTGCCAGCAGTTACGGGGGGTCGCAGACCCAGTACTTC. It translates to CASSYGGSQTQYF.

The chain has TRBV30 and TRBJ2-5; 10 nucleotides align to TRBD2. The CDR3 is 14 residues long. Per germline, CDR1 GTSNPN and CDR2 SVGIG (reference sequence). V shed 0 bases and J 5 bases; nucleotides not matched to a gene: 3. The CDR3 sequence is CAWSVLAGRETQYF. The CDR3 coding sequence is TGTGCCTGGAGTGTACTAGCGGGGCGGGAGACCCAGTACTTC.

This clone was seen a few times. This chain joins TRBV7-2 and TRBJ2-1; no clear D gene. V lost 2 bases, J lost 12 bases, and 14 bases lay in between. CDR3 length equals 13 residues. Germline assignment: CDR1 SGHTA and CDR2 FQGNSA. The CDR3 protein is CASSLTRGRRQFF. For the CDR3, the DNA is TGTGCCAGCAGCTTAACGAGAGGAAGACGGCAGTTCTTC.

The V and J genes are TRBV4-3 and TRBJ2-1, with D hard to call. The V end lost 2 bases, the J end lost 7 bases, and 9 bases lay between the germline ends. There are 13 residues in the CDR3. Germline-derived CDR1 and CDR2 are LGHNA and YSLEER. The CDR3 sequence is CASSQIRKNEQFF. The CDR3 coding sequence is TGCGCCAGCAGCCAAATCCGAAAGAATGAGCAGTTCTTC.

This clone was recorded a few times. The rearrangement links TRBV11-2 to TRBJ2-1; D call uncertain. V gave up 4 bases and J gave up 0 bases, with 4 bases separating them. The CDR3 is 13 amino acids. From germline, CDR1 is SGHAT and CDR2 FQNNGV. This CDR3 is CASSSRSYNEQFF. In DNA form, the CDR3 reads TGTGCCAGCAGCTCCCGCTCCTACAATGAGCAGTTCTTC. The variable domain in full, completed from reference TRBV11-2 and TRBJ2-1, reads EAGVAQSPRYKIIEKRQSVAFWCNPISGHATLYWYQQILGQGPKLLIQFQNNGVVDDSQLPKDRFSAERLKGVDSTLKIQPAKLEDSAVYLCASSSRSYNEQFFGPGTRLTVL.

This clone came up a few times. The V call is TRBV29-1, the J call TRBJ1-2; unclear D gene. The CDR3 sequence is 16 residues long. Trimming cost V 2 bases and J 3 bases, with 19 bases left between them. CDR1 SQVTM and CDR2 ANQGSEA come from the germline V gene. In DNA, the CDR3 is TGCAGCGTTGAAACCCTCGTGAAGGGTCCTCACTATGGCTACACCTTC. This codes for CSVETLVKGPHYGYTF.

The chain employs TRBV7-2 and TRBJ2-3; D not certain. The CDR3 runs to 12 residues. Trimming cost V 3 bases and J 7 bases, with 8 bases left between them. In germline, CDR1 is SGHTA, CDR2 FQGNSA. CDR3 region: CASSLDQYTQYF. The CDR3 DNA follows: TGTGCCAGCAGCTTGGATCAATATACGCAGTATTTT.

This clone appeared a few times. V is TRBV5-8 and J is TRBJ1-1; D not resolved. This CDR3 contains 15 residues. Trimming pared 0 bases from V and 0 bases from J, leaving 9 bases between. Germline V gene lookup returns CDR1 SGHTS and CDR2 YDEGEE. The CDR3 region is CASSLGPTLNTEAFF. Here the CDR3 DNA reads TGTGCCAGCAGCTTGGGGCCGACACTGAACACTGAAGCTTTCTTT.

This clone has only a few counts. The chain links TRBV4-3 to TRBJ2-1; 9 bases line up with TRBD2. Germline V lookup: CDR1 LGHNA, CDR2 YSLEER. This CDR3 is built from 16 residues. V trimming: 0 bases; J trimming: 5 bases; junction bases outside the gene matches: 5. CDR3 sequence reads: CASSQELAGGHNEQFF. CDR3 in DNA: TGCGCCAGCAGCCAAGAGCTTGCGGGGGGGCACAATGAGCAGTTCTTC.

This sequence joins TRBV2 and TRBJ2-5; 10 nucleotides agree with TRBD1. CDR1 and CDR2 from the germline V gene are SNHLY and FYNNEI. The CDR3 runs 14 residues. The J segment lost 4 bases and the V segment lost 6 bases, leaving 5 bases of the junction unmatched. CDR3 in DNA: TGTGCCAGCAGCACGGACAGGGGGATAGAGACCCAGTACTTC. As protein: CASSTDRGIETQYF.